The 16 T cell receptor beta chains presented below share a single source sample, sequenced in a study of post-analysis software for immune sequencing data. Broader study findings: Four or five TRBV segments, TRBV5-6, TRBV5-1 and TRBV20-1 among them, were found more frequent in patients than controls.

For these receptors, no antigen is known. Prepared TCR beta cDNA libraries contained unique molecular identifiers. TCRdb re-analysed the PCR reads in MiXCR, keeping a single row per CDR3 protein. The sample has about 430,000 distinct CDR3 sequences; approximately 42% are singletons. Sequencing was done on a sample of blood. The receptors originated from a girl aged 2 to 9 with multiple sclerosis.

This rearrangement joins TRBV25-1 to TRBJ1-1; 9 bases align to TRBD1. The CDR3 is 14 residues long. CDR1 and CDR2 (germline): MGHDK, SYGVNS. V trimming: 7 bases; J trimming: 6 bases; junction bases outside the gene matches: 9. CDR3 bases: TGTGCCAGCATCCCGGACAGGGGTAAATCTGAAGCTTTCTTT. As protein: CASIPDRGKSEAFF.

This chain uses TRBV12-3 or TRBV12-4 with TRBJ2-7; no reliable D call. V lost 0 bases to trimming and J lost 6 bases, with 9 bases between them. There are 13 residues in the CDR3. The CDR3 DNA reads TGTGCCAGCAGTTTAGCGCTGGGCGCCGAGCAGTACTTC. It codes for CASSLALGAEQYF.

CDR3 protein: CASISGGRTDVQYF. The CDR3 DNA sequence: TGTGCCAGCATTTCGGGGGGGAGAACAGATGTGCAGTATTTT. This chain uses TRBV12-3 or TRBV12-4 with TRBJ2-3; TRBD2 matches 8 bases. V shed 7 bases, J shed 11 bases, and the junction held 14 bases outside the gene matches. CDR3 length equals 14 residues.

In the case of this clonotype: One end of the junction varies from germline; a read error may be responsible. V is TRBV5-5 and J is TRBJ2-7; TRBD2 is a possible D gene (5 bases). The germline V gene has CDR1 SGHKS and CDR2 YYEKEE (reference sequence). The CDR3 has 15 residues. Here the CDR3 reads CASNLLRAERHEQYF. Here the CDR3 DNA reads TGTGCCAGCAACTTGTTGCGGGCAGAGAGGCACGAGCAGTACTTC.

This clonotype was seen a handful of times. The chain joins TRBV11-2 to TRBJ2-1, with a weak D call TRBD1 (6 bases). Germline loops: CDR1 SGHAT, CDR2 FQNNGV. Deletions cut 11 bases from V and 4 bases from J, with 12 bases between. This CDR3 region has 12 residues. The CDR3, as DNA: TGTGCCTCATCAAGGGGGTACAATGAGCAGTTCTTC. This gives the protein CASSRGYNEQFF. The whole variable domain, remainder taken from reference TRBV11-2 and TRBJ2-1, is EAGVAQSPRYKIIEKRQSVAFWCNPISGHATLYWYQQILGQGPKLLIQFQNNGVVDDSQLPKDRFSAERLKGVDSTLKIQPAKLEDSAVYLCASSRGYNEQFFGPGTRLTVL.

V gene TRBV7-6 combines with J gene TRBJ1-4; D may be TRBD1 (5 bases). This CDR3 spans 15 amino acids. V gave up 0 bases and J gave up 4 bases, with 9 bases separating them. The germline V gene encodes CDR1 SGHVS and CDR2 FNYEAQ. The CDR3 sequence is CASSLARTINEKLFF. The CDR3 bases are TGTGCCAGCAGCTTAGCACGGACAATTAATGAAAAACTGTTTTTT.

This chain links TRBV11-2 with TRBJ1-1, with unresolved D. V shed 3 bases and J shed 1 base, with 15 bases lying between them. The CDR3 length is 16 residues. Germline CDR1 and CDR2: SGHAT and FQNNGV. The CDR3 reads CASSFGKGSWNTEAFF. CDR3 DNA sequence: TGTGCCAGCAGCTTCGGGAAGGGTTCTTGGAACACTGAAGCTTTCTTT. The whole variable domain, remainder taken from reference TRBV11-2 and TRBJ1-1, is EAGVAQSPRYKIIEKRQSVAFWCNPISGHATLYWYQQILGQGPKLLIQFQNNGVVDDSQLPKDRFSAERLKGVDSTLKIQPAKLEDSAVYLCASSFGKGSWNTEAFFGQGTRLTVV.

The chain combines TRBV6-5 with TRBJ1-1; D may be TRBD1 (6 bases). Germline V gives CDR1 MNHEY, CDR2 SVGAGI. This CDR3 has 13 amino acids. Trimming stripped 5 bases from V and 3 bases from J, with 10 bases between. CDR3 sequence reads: CASSTGWYTEAFF. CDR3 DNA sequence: TGTGCCAGCAGTACAGGGTGGTACACTGAAGCTTTCTTT.

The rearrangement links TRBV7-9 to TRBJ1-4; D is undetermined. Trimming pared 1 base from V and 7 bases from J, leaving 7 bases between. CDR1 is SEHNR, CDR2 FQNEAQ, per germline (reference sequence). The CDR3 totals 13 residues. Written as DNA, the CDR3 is TGTGCCAGCAGCTTAGTCGGTGTTGAAAAACTGTTTTTT. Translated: CASSLVGVEKLFF.

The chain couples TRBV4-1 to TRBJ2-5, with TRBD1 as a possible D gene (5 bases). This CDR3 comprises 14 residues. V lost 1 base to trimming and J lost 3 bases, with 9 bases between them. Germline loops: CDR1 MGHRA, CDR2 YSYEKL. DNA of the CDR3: TGCGCCAGCAGCCAAGTCCCGACAGAAGAGACCCAGTACTTC. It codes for CASSQVPTEETQYF.

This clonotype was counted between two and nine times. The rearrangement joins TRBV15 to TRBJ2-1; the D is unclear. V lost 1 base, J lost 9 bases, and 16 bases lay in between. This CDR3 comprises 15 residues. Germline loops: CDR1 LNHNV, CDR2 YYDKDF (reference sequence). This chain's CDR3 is CATSRGVSDGSEQFF. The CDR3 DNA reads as TGTGCCACCAGCAGAGGGGTGTCTGATGGGTCTGAGCAGTTCTTC.

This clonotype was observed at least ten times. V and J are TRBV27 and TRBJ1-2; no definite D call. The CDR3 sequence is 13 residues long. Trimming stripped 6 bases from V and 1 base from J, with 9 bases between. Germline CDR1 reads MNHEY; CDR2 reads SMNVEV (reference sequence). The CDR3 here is CASSSVDNYGYTF. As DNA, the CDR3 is TGTGCCAGCAGCTCGGTAGATAACTATGGCTACACCTTC.

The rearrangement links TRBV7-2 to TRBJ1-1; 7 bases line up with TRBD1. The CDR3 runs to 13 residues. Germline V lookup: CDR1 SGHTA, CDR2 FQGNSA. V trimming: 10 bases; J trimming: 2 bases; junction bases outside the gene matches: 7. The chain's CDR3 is CATGTERNTEAFF. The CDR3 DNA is TGTGCCACCGGGACAGAACGAAACACTGAAGCTTTCTTT.

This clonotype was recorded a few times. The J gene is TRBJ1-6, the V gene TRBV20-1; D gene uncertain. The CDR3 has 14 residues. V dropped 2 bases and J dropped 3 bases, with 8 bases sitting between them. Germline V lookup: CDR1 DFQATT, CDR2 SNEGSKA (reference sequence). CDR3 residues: CSARLGYYNSPLHF. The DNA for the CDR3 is TGCAGTGCTAGACTTGGGTACTATAATTCACCCCTCCACTTT.

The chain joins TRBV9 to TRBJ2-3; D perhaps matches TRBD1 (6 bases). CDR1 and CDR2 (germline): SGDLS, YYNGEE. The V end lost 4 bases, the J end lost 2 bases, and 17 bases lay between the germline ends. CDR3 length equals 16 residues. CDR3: CASSPYPRGFTDTQYF. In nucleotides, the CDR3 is TGTGCCAGCAGCCCCTACCCCAGGGGATTCACAGATACGCAGTATTTT.

Here the CDR3 DNA reads TGTGCCAGCAGCTCCAGGGACTACATTACGCAGTATTTT. This translates into CASSSRDYITQYF. The chain couples TRBV7-2 to TRBJ2-3, with 7 bases fitting TRBD2. CDR1 and CDR2 from the germline V gene are SGHTA and FQGNSA. The CDR3 covers 13 residues. After removal of 4 bases from V and 8 bases from J, the junction contained 6 bases not matched to a gene.